This T cell receptor (beta chain) was profiled in a study of blood T cells in healthy people across ages. For every donor, a draw yielded ten milliliters of peripheral blood. The amount of total RNA extracted per sample was at least 5.5 micrograms. This CDR3 has 14 residues. From germline, CDR1 is SGHDN and CDR2 FVKESK. The germline V and J ends were trimmed by 4 bases and 5 bases, with 12 bases remaining between them. Then a second PCR, running roughly 7 to 11 cycles, was carried out with a sample-barcoded 5' primer and a J-beta primer mix. TCRdb recomputed calls from the 5' RACE reads with MiXCR, one row per CDR3 protein. The table includes 1,300,000 or so distinct CDR3 sequences, 59% detected once.

V and J are TRBV14 and TRBJ2-1, with no clear D. Sample: blood. This receptor was obtained from a man younger than 35 in good health. As DNA, the CDR3 is TGTGCCAGCAGCCGGATTGTGGGGAACAATGAGCAGTTCTTC. Residues: CASSRIVGNNEQFF.